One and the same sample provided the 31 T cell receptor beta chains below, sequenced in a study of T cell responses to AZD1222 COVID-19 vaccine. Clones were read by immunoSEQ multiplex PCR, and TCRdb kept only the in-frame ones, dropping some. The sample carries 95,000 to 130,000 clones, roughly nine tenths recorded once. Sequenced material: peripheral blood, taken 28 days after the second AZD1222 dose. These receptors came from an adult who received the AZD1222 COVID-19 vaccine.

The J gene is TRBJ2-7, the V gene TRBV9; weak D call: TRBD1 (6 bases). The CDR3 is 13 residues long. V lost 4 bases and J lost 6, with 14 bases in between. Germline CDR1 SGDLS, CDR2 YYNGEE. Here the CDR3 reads CASSWTDSSEQYF. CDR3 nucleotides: TGTGCCAGCAGCTGGACAGATTCTAGCGAGCAGTACTTC.

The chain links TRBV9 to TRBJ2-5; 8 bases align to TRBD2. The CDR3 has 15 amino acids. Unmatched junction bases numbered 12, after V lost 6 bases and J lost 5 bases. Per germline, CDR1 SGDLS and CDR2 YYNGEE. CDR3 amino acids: CASTLWGTRDETQYF. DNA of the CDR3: TGTGCCAGCACCCTATGGGGGACTAGGGACGAGACCCAGTACTTC. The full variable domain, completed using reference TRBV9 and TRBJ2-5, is DSGVTQTPKHLITATGQRVTLRCSPRSGDLSVYWYQQSLDQGLQFLIQYYNGEERAKGNILERFSAQQFPDLHSELNLSSLELGDSALYFCASTLWGTRDETQYFGPGTRLLVL.

The CDR3, as DNA: TGTGCCGCCACGGAGGGAGATTTCTCCTACGAGCAGTACTTC. Amino acid sequence: CAATEGDFSYEQYF. This chain uses TRBV28 with TRBJ2-7; D possibly corresponds to TRBD2 (6 bases). Germline V lookup: CDR1 MDHEN, CDR2 SYDVKM. The CDR3 sequence is 14 residues long. V lost 11 bases and J lost 0, with 17 bases in between. Together with reference TRBV28 and TRBJ2-7, the CDR3 gives the full variable domain: DVKVTQSSRYLVKRTGEKVFLECVQDMDHENMFWYRQDPGLGLRLIYFSYDVKMKEKGDIPEGYSVSREKKERFSLILESASTNQTSMYLCAATEGDFSYEQYFGPGTRLTVT.

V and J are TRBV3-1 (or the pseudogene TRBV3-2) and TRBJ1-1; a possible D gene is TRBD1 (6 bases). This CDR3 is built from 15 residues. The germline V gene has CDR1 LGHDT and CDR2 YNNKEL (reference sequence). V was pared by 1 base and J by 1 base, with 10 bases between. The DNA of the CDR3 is TGTGCCAGCAGCCAAGTCACAGGGAGGAACACTGAAGCTTTCTTT. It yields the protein CASSQVTGRNTEAFF.

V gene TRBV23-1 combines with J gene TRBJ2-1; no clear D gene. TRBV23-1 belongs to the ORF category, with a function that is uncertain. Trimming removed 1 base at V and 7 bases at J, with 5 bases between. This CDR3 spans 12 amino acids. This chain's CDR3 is CASSQWPNEQFF. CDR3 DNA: TGCGCCAGCAGTCAATGGCCAAATGAGCAGTTCTTC.

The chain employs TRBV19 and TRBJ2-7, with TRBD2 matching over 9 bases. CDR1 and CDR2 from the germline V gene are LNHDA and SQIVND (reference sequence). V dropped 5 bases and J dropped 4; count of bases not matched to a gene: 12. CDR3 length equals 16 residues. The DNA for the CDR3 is TGTGCCAGTAGTCCCCTGGCGCCTAGCGGGACTTACGAGCAGTACTTC. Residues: CASSPLAPSGTYEQYF.

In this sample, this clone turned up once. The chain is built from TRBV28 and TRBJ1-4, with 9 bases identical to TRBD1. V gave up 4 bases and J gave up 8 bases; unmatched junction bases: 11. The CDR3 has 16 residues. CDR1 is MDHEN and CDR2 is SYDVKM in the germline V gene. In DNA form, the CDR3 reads TGTGCCAGCAGTTCGATAGGACAGGGGAATCAGGAAAAACTGTTTTTT. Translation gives CASSSIGQGNQEKLFF.

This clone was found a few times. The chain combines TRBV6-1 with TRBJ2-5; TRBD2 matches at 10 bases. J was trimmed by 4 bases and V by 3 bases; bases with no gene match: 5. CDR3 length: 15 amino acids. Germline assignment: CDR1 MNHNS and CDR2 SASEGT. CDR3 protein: CASSESSGSSETQYF. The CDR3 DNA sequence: TGTGCCAGCAGTGAGTCTAGCGGGAGTTCAGAGACCCAGTACTTC.

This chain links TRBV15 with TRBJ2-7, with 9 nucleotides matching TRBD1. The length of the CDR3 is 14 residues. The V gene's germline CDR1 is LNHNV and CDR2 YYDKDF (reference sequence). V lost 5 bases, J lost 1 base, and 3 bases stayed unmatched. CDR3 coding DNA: TGTGCCACCAGCCATGGACAGGGGTCCTACGAGCAGTACTTC. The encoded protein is CATSHGQGSYEQYF.

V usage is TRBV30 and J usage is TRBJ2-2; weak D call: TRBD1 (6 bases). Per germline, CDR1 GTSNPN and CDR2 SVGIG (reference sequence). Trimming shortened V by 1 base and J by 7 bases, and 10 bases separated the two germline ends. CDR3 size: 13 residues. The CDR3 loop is CAWSGRGNGELFF. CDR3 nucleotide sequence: TGTGCCTGGAGTGGCAGGGGAAACGGGGAGCTGTTTTTT.

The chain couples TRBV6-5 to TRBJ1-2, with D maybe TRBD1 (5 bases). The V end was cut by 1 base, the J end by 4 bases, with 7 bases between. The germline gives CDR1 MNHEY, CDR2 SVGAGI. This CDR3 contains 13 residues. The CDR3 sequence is CASSYWGGYGYTF. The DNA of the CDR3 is TGTGCCAGCAGTTACTGGGGGGGCTATGGCTACACCTTC.

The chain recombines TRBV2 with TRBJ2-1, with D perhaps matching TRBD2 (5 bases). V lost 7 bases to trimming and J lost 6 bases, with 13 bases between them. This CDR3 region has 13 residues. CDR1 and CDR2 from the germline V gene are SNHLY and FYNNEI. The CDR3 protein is CASTPLVVNEQFF. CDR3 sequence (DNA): TGTGCCAGCACCCCACTAGTAGTCAATGAGCAGTTCTTC.

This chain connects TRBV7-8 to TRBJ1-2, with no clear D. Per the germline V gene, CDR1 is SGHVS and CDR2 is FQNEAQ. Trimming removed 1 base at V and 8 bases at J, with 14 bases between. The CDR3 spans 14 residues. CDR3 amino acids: CASSLVDFAKGYTF. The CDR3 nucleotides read TGTGCCAGCAGCTTAGTTGATTTCGCAAAAGGCTACACCTTC. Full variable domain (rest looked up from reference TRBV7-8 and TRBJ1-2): GAGVSQSPRYKVAKRGQDVALRCDPISGHVSLFWYQQALGQGPEFLTYFQNEAQLDKSGLPSDRFFAERPEGSVSTLKIQRTQQEDSAVYLCASSLVDFAKGYTFGSGTRLTVV.

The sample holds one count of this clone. CDR3 amino acids: CASSLERGLGGYTF. DNA of the CDR3: TGTGCCAGCAGTTTAGAAAGGGGGCTCGGCGGCTACACCTTC. This chain joins TRBV27 and TRBJ1-2; TRBD1 matches at 7 bases. J gave up 8 bases and V 2 bases, and 8 bases lay outside the gene matches. Germline V lookup: CDR1 MNHEY, CDR2 SMNVEV (reference sequence). This CDR3 is built from 14 residues.

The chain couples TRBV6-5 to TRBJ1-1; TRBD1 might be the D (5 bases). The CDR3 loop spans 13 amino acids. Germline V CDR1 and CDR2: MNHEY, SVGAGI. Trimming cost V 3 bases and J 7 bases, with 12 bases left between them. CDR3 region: CASSYFQGSEAFF. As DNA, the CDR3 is TGTGCCAGCAGTTATTTCCAGGGCAGTGAAGCTTTCTTT.

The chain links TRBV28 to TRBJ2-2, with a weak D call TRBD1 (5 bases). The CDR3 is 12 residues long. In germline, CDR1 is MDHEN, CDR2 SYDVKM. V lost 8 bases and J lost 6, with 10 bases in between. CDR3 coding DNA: TGTGCCAGCTCAAGACAGTCCGGGGAGCTGTTTTTT. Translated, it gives CASSRQSGELFF.

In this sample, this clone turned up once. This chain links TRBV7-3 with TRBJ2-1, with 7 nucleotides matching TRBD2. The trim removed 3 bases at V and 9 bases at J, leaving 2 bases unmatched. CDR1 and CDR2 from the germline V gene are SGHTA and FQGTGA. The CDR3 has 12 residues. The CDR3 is CASSFGLGEQFF. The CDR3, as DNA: TGTGCCAGCAGCTTTGGACTAGGTGAGCAGTTCTTC.

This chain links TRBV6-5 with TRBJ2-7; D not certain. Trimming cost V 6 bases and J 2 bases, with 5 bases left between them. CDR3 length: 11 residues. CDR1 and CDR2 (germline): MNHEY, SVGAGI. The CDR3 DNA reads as TGTGCCAGCAGGACACCCTACGAGCAGTACTTC. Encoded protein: CASRTPYEQYF.

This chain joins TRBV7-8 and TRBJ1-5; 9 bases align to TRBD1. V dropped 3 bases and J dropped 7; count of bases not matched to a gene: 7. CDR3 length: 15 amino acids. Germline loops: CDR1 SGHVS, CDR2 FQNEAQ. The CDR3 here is CASSLMGQGGQPQHF. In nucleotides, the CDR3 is TGTGCCAGCAGCTTGATGGGACAGGGAGGGCAGCCCCAGCATTTT.

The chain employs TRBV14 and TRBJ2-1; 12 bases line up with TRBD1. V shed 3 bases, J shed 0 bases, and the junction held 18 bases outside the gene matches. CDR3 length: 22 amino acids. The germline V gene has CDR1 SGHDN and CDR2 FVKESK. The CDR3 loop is CASSQGDRGLGILTSSYNEQFF. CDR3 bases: TGTGCCAGCAGCCAGGGGGACAGGGGGCTCGGGATCCTGACGAGCTCCTACAATGAGCAGTTCTTC.

Here the CDR3 reads CASTSGAANYGYTF. The CDR3 region has the DNA TGTGCCAGCACCTCGGGGGCAGCGAACTATGGCTACACCTTC. The chain employs TRBV28 and TRBJ1-2, with a possible D match to TRBD1 (6 bases). Trimming shortened V by 7 bases and J by 2 bases, and 14 bases separated the two germline ends. The CDR3 runs to 14 residues. The germline gives CDR1 MDHEN, CDR2 SYDVKM.

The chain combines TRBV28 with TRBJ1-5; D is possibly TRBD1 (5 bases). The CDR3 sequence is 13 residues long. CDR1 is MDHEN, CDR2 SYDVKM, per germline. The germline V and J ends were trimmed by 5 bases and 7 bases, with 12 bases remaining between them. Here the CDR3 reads CASSRRDVQPQHF. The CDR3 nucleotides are TGTGCCAGCAGTAGGAGGGACGTGCAGCCCCAGCATTTT.

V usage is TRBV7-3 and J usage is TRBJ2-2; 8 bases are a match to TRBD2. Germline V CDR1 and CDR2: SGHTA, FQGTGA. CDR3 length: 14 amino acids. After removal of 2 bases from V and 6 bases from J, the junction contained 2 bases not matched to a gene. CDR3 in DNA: TGTGCCAGCAGCTTACAAGCGGGAGCCGGGGAGCTGTTTTTT. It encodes CASSLQAGAGELFF.

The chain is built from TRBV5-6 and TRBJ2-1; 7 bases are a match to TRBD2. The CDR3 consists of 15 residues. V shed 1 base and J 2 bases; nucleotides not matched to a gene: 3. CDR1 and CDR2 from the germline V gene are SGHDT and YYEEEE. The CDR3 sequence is CASSLLGRTYNEQFF. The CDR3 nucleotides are TGTGCCAGCAGCTTGCTCGGGAGGACCTACAATGAGCAGTTCTTC.

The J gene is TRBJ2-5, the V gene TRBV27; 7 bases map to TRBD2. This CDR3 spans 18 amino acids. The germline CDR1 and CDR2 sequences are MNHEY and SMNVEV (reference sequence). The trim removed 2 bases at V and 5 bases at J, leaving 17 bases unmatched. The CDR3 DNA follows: TGTGCCAGCAGTTTACTCCACCATCCGGGAGGAGGGTTGGAGACCCAGTACTTC. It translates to CASSLLHHPGGGLETQYF.

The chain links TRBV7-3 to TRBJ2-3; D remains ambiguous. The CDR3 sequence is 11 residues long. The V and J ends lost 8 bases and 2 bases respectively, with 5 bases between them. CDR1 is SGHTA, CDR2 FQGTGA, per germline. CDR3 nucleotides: TGTGCCAGCGCGTTCACAGATACGCAGTATTTT. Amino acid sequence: CASAFTDTQYF.

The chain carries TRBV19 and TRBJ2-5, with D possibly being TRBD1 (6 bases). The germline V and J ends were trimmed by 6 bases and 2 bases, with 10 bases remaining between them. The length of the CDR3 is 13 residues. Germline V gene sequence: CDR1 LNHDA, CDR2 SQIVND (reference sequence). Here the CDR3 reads CASSRDMQETQYF. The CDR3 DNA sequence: TGTGCCAGTAGCCGGGACATGCAAGAGACCCAGTACTTC.

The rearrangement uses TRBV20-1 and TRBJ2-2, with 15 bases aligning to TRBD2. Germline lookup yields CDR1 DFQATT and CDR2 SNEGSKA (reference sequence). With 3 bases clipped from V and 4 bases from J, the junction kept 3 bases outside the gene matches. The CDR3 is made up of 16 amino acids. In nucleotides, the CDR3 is TGCAGTGCTAGTGGGACTAGCGGGAGGTCCACCGGGGAGCTGTTTTTT. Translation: CSASGTSGRSTGELFF.

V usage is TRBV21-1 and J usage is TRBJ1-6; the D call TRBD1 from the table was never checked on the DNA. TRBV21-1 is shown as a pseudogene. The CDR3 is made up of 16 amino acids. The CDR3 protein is CASSVQTGNINSPLHF. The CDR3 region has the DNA TGTGCCAGCAGCGTCCAGACAGGGAATATTAATTCACCCCTCCACTTT.

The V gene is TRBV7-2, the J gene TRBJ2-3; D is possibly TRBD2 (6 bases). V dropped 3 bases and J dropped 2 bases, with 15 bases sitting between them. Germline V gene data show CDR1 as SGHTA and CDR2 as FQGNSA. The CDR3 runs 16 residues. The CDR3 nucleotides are TGTGCCAGCAGCTTTTCTCGAACTAGCAACACAGATACGCAGTATTTT. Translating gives CASSFSRTSNTDTQYF.

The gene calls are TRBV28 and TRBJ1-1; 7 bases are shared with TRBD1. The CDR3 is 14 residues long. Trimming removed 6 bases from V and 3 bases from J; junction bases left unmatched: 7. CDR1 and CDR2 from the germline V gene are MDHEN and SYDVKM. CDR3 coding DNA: TGTGCCAGCAGATACATGACAGGGCACACTGAAGCTTTCTTT. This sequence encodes CASRYMTGHTEAFF.